A single sample is the source of the 20 T cell receptor beta chains below, sequenced in a study of blood T cells in healthy people across ages. Combining a sample-barcoded 5' primer with a J-beta primer mix, a second PCR ran for about 7 to 11 cycles. TCRdb re-called the 5' RACE reads through MiXCR, storing one row per CDR3 protein. The sample lists 750,000 to 850,000 distinct CDR3 sequences; approximately 25% were seen once. The same sample was also studied in work on T cells of mothers and their children.

Material: blood. Receptor source: a boy between 10 and 17 years old in good health.

Ten or more counts support this clonotype. This chain connects TRBV11-1 to TRBJ2-1, with D possibly being TRBD2 (6 bases). Trimming removed 4 bases at V and 2 bases at J, with 15 bases between. The CDR3 runs 16 residues. Germline-derived CDR1 and CDR2 are SGHAT and FQDESV (reference sequence). CDR3 in amino acids: CASSSGVGGPYNEQFF. DNA of the CDR3: TGTGCCAGCAGCTCTGGGGTCGGGGGACCCTACAATGAGCAGTTCTTC.

The chain employs TRBV2 and TRBJ2-7, with TRBD2 as a possible D gene (5 bases). CDR1 SNHLY and CDR2 FYNNEI come from the germline V gene. The CDR3 contains 16 residues. V lost 4 bases and J lost 0, with 16 bases in between. The CDR3 DNA reads TGTGCCAGCAGTGCGTCCAGGACTGCGATCTCCTACGAGCAGTACTTC. Amino acids: CASSASRTAISYEQYF. The full variable domain, its missing parts supplied by reference TRBV2 and TRBJ2-7, is EPEVTQTPSHQVTQMGQEVILRCVPISNHLYFYWYRQILGQKVEFLVSFYNNEISEKSEIFDDQFSVERPDGSNFTLKIRSTKLEDSAMYFCASSASRTAISYEQYFGPGTRLTVT.

This clonotype was picked up a small number of times. A read error may produce the germline difference seen at one junction end. The chain uses TRBV7-9 and TRBJ2-1; D ambiguous. CDR1 is SEHNR and CDR2 is FQNEAQ in the germline V gene (reference sequence). The CDR3 sequence is 16 residues long. CDR3 region: CAGSLGSNLNYNEQFF. The CDR3 DNA sequence: TGTGCCGGCAGCTTAGGATCAAACTTGAACTACAATGAGCAGTTCTTC.

This clonotype was detected many times. The chain carries TRBV14 and TRBJ2-2; 7 bases match TRBD1. With V trimmed by 4 bases and J by 6 bases, 11 bases remained unmatched. This CDR3 contains 16 residues. Germline V gene lookup returns CDR1 SGHDN and CDR2 FVKESK. The CDR3 sequence is CASSRFRQGSPGELFF. The CDR3 DNA reads TGTGCCAGCAGCCGTTTCCGACAGGGATCGCCCGGGGAGCTGTTTTTT. Full variable domain (outside the CDR3, taken from reference TRBV14 and TRBJ2-2): EAGVTQFPSHSVIEKGQTVTLRCDPISGHDNLYWYRRVMGKEIKFLLHFVKESKQDESGMPNNRFLAERTGGTYSTLKVQPAELEDSGVYFCASSRFRQGSPGELFFGEGSRLTVL.

Here the CDR3 DNA reads TGTGCCAGCAGCCTAGCCGAGTCGTTTATTCAGTACTTC. Translated, it gives CASSLAESFIQYF. The chain carries TRBV12-3 or TRBV12-4 and TRBJ2-4; D is perhaps TRBD2 (5 bases). The CDR3 runs 13 residues. V was trimmed by 6 bases and J by 10 bases, leaving 16 bases between them.

Concerning this clonotype itself: This sequence may be a read error, since a much larger clone differs from it by one base. This chain joins TRBV12-3 or TRBV12-4 and TRBJ2-7; 9 bases fit TRBD2. The CDR3 spans 14 residues. J was trimmed by 3 bases and V by 3 bases; bases with no gene match: 3. In DNA, the CDR3 is TGTGCCAGCAGTTTTGGTAGCGGGAGCTACGAGCAGTACTTC. Encoded protein: CASSFGSGSYEQYF.

J is TRBJ1-1 and V is TRBV7-9, with D maybe TRBD1 (5 bases). The CDR3 sequence is 13 residues long. Trimming removed 7 bases from V and 1 base from J, with 10 bases in between. The germline V gene encodes CDR1 SEHNR and CDR2 FQNEAQ (reference sequence). This chain's CDR3 is CASKGLTNTEAFF. The CDR3 region has the DNA TGTGCCAGCAAGGGGCTGACGAACACTGAAGCTTTCTTT.

This clonotype was observed at least ten times. CDR3 DNA: TGCAGTGCTCCGCCGGCAGGGGCCGAACTCTCCTATAATTCACCCCTCCACTTT. This translates into CSAPPAGAELSYNSPLHF. This chain uses TRBV20-1 with TRBJ1-6, with a weak D call TRBD1 (6 bases). Germline V lookup: CDR1 DFQATT, CDR2 SNEGSKA (reference sequence). V was shortened by 5 bases and J by 0 bases, with 20 bases between the two germline ends. This CDR3 region has 18 residues.

Ten or more counts support this clonotype. The chain is built from TRBV13 and TRBJ2-7; TRBD2 agrees at 12 bases. This CDR3 contains 18 residues. After removal of 1 base from V and 6 bases from J, the junction contained 13 bases not matched to a gene. CDR1 is PRHDT and CDR2 is FYEKMQ in the germline V gene (reference sequence). CDR3 sequence (DNA): TGTGCCAGCAGCTTAGAGGGTCGCCTAGCGGGGGGGGTCTCCGAGCAGTACTTC. It yields the protein CASSLEGRLAGGVSEQYF.

This clonotype was seen once. This rearrangement joins TRBV10-3 to TRBJ1-4; the match to TRBD1 covers 7 bases. The CDR3 covers 13 residues. Germline CDR1 reads ENHRY; CDR2 reads SYGVKD. V shed 3 bases and J 5 bases; nucleotides not matched to a gene: 0. The DNA for the CDR3 is TGTGCCATCAGTGACAGGGGGAATGAAAAACTGTTTTTT. It yields the protein CAISDRGNEKLFF.

This clonotype occurred a few times. V gene TRBV28 combines with J gene TRBJ2-3; 14 bases align to TRBD2. In germline, CDR1 is MDHEN, CDR2 SYDVKM. V was clipped by 2 bases and J by 2 bases; unmatched bases: 6. The CDR3 is 18 amino acids. The CDR3 nucleotides read TGTGCCAGCAGTTTAGGCCCGGGACTAGCGGGAGCCACAGATACGCAGTATTTT. Its translation is CASSLGPGLAGATDTQYF.

This clonotype appeared a few times. The rearrangement uses TRBV7-2 and TRBJ2-1; 7 nucleotides line up with TRBD1. The CDR3 length is 15 residues. The junction had 10 bases not matched to a gene; V was cut back by 3 bases and J by 8 bases. Germline V gene sequence: CDR1 SGHTA, CDR2 FQGNSA. The CDR3: CASSFWQGVGDEQFF. The CDR3 DNA reads TGTGCCAGCAGCTTTTGGCAGGGGGTTGGGGATGAGCAGTTCTTC.

This clonotype showed up just a few times. V usage is TRBV5-1 and J usage is TRBJ1-1; D may be TRBD1 (5 bases). V was clipped by 4 bases and J by 5 bases, with 15 bases between them. The CDR3 is made up of 14 amino acids. From germline, CDR1 is SGHRS and CDR2 YFSETQ. CDR3: CASSEYPEGTEAFF. The CDR3 nucleotides are TGCGCCAGCAGCGAATACCCGGAGGGGACTGAAGCTTTCTTT.

This clonotype has only a few counts. The chain is built from TRBV6-5 and TRBJ1-2; 8 positions match TRBD1. Per germline, CDR1 MNHEY and CDR2 SVGAGI. This CDR3 has 15 residues. V shed 2 bases and J 2 bases; nucleotides not matched to a gene: 4. CDR3 in amino acids: CASSYERQGNYGYTF. The CDR3 DNA follows: TGTGCCAGCAGTTACGAAAGACAGGGGAACTATGGCTACACCTTC.

This clonotype appeared a few times. This sequence joins TRBV27 and TRBJ1-6, with D hard to call. Germline assignment: CDR1 MNHEY and CDR2 SMNVEV (reference sequence). The V gene lost 0 bases and the J gene lost 0 bases, with 9 bases spanning the gap. The CDR3 consists of 17 residues. The CDR3 sequence: CASSLSRETSYNSPLHF. CDR3 DNA: TGTGCCAGCAGTTTATCGAGGGAAACCTCCTATAATTCACCCCTCCACTTT.

The chain uses TRBV7-2 and TRBJ2-7; TRBD2 matches 11 bases. The V gene end was trimmed by 5 bases and the J gene end by 5 bases; junction bases not matched to a gene: 17. The CDR3 consists of 18 residues. CDR1 is SGHTA and CDR2 is FQGNSA in the germline V gene. For the CDR3, the DNA is TGTGCCAGCAGCCCCGTTGCTAGCGGGAGGTATGCAGGGCACGAGCAGTACTTC. Protein: CASSPVASGRYAGHEQYF.

The J gene is TRBJ1-4, the V gene TRBV25-1; no clear D. This CDR3 contains 11 residues. The V end lost 6 bases, the J end lost 12 bases, and 11 bases lay between the germline ends. From germline, CDR1 is MGHDK and CDR2 SYGVNS. CDR3 nucleotide sequence: TGTGCCAGCAGCCCGGGGTTCGAACTGTTTTTT. Translating it yields CASSPGFELFF.

This clonotype was observed a few times. This chain connects TRBV21-1 to TRBJ1-1; TRBD1, as called in the table, went unchecked against the DNA. TRBV21-1 is a pseudogene. There are 17 residues in the CDR3. The chain's CDR3 is CASNIRPGQEARTEAFF. The CDR3 region has the DNA TGTGCCAGCAACATTAGGCCGGGACAGGAGGCGAGGACTGAAGCTTTCTTT.

This rearrangement joins TRBV15 to TRBJ2-5; possibly TRBD2 for D (6 bases). The J call is doubtful: the DNA matches TRBJ2-1 better. Germline CDR1 and CDR2: LNHNV and YYDKDF (reference sequence). The CDR3 extends over 15 amino acids. CDR3 in DNA: TGTGCCACCGGAGAGGTCGGGGGACCGGGAAATGAGCAGTTCTTC. It encodes CATGEVGGPGNEQFF.

The V call is TRBV14, the J call TRBJ2-1; 11 bases are shared with TRBD2. The CDR3 runs 14 residues. Losses at the gene ends were 5 bases for V and 15 bases for J; bases not matched to a gene: 12. CDR1 is SGHDN, CDR2 FVKESK, per germline. This CDR3 is CASSVLAGAWTLFF. The CDR3 bases are TGTGCCAGCAGCGTACTAGCGGGAGCATGGACTCTGTTCTTC.